A selection of T cell receptor beta chains follows, all from one sample in a study of cytomegalovirus exposure and HLA in healthy donors. Profiling relied on immunoSEQ multiplex PCR, and the TCRdb table lists in-frame clones only, not all of them. The sample carries 100,000 to 150,000 clones, 70% to 80% recorded once. The sequenced sample consisted of PBMCs. The source of these receptors is a man aged 40-55 years in good health and CMV-seropositive. Both conserved end residues are part of each CDR3. D genes are given only for firm matches. Size is omitted from some rows. Given values are once, few, many or a class for expanded clones.

D	V	size	J	CDR3	DNA
TRBD2	TRBV6-1	.	TRBJ2-1	CASSTSGGQLGFF	TGTGCCAGCAGTACTAGCGGGGGCCAACTGGGCTTCTTC
TRBD1	TRBV4-1	.	TRBJ1-2	CASSHESGTGDYGYTF	TGCGCCAGCAGCCATGAATCCGGGACAGGGGACTATGGCTACACCTTC
TRBD1	TRBV18	.	TRBJ1-5	CASSRGTGGNQPQHF	TGTGCCAGCTCACGAGGGACAGGGGGCAATCAGCCCCAGCATTTT
TRBD1	TRBV5-1	.	TRBJ2-1	CASSRDRGRNNEQFF	TGCGCCAGCAGCCGAGACAGGGGGCGAAACAATGAGCAGTTCTTC
TRBD1	TRBV29-1	.	TRBJ2-2	CSVEDPSRGPFSTGELFF	TGCAGCGTTGAAGACCCCAGCAGGGGGCCATTTTCGACCGGGGAGCTGTTTTTT
TRBD2	TRBV27	.	TRBJ2-3	CASRGERGRDTQYF	TGTGCCAGCAGGGGTGAGCGGGGTAGAGATACGCAGTATTTT
.	TRBV30	once	TRBJ2-1	CAQDSGETYNEQFF	TGTGCCCAGGATAGCGGTGAGACCTACAATGAGCAGTTCTTC
.	TRBV15	.	TRBJ1-3	CATSRDRGFSGNTIYF	TGTGCCACCAGCAGAGATCGGGGATTCTCTGGAAACACCATATATTTT
.	TRBV2	.	TRBJ1-1	CASREAPDSNTEAFF	TGTGCCAGCAGGGAAGCCCCAGATTCGAACACTGAAGCTTTCTTT
.	TRBV7-9	.	TRBJ1-1	CASTFRGGRRNTEAFF	TGTGCCAGCACCTTCCGGGGGGGGCGGAGGAACACTGAAGCTTTCTTT
.	TRBV5-5	.	TRBJ1-6	CASSLDGAQKPLHF	TGTGCCAGCAGCTTGGATGGGGCCCAAAAACCCCTCCACTTT
.	TRBV7-2	.	TRBJ2-2	CASSFSHTGELFF	TGTGCCAGCAGCTTTAGTCACACCGGGGAGCTGTTTTTT
TRBD1	TRBV2	.	TRBJ1-6	CASSPRQGVNSPLHF	TGTGCCAGCAGTCCTAGACAGGGGGTGAATTCACCCCTCCACTTT
.	TRBV12-2	few	TRBJ2-7	CASRCGQGGYF	TGTGCAAGTCGCTGCGGACAGGGTGGGTACTTC
TRBD1	TRBV5-8	.	TRBJ1-2	CASSQGQGGYGYTF	TGTGCCAGCAGCCAGGGACAGGGCGGCTATGGCTACACCTTC
.	TRBV2	.	TRBJ2-1	CASTPLATPPEQFF	TGTGCCAGCACCCCACTAGCAACCCCCCCTGAGCAGTTCTTC